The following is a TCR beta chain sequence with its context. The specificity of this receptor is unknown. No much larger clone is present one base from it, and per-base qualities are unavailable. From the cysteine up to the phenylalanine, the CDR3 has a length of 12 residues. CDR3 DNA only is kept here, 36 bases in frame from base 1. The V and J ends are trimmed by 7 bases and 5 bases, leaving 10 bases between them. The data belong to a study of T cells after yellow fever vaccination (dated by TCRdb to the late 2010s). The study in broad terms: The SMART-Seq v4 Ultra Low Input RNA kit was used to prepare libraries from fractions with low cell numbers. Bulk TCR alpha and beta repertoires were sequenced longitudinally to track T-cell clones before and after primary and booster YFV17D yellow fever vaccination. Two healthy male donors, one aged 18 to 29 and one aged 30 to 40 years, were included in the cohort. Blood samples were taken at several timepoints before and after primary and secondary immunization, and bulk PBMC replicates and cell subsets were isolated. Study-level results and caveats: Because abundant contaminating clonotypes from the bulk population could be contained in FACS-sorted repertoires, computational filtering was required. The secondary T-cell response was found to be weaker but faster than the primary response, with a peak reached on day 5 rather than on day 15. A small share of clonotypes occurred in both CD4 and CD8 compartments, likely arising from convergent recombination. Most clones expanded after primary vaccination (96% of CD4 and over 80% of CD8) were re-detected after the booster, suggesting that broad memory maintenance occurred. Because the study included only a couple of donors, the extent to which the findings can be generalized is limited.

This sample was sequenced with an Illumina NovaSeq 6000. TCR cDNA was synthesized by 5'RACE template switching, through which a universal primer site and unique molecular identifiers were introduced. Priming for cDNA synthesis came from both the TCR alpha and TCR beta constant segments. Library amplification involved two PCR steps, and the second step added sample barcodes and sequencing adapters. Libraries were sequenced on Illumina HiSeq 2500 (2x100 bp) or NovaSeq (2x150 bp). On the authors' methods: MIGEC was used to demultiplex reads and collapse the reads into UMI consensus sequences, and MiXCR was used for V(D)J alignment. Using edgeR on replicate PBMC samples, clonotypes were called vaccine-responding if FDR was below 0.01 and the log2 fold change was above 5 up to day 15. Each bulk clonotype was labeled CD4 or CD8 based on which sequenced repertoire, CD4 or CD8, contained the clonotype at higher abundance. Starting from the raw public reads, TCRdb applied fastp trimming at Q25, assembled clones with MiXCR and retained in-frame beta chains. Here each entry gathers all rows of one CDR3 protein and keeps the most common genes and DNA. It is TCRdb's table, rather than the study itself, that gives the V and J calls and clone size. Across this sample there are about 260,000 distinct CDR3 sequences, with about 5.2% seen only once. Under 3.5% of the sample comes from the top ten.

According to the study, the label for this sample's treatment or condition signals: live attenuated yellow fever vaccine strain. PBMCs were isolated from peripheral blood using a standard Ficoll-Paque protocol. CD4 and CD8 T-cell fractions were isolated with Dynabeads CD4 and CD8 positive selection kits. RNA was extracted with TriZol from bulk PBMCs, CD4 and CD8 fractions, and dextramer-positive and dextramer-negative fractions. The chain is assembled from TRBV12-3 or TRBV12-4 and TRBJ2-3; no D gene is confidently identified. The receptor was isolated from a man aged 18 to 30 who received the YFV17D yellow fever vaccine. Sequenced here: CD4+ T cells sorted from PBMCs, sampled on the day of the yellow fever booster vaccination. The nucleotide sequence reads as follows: TGTGCCAGCACCCATTCCCGAGATACGCAGTATTTT. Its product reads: CASTHSRDTQYF.